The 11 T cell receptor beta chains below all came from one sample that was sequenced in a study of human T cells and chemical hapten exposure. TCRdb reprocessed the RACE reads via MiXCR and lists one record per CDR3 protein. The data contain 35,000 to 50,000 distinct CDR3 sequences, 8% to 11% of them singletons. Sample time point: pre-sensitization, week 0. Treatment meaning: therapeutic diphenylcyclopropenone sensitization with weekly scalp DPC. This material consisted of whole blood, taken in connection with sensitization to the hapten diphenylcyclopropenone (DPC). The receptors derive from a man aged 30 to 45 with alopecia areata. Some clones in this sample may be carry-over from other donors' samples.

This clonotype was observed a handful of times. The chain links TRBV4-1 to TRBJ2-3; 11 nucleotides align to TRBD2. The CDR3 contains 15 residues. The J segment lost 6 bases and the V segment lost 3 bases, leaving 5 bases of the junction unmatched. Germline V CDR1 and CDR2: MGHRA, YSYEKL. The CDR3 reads CASSQVAGGVDTQYF. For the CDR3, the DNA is TGCGCCAGCAGCCAGGTAGCGGGAGGGGTGGATACGCAGTATTTT.

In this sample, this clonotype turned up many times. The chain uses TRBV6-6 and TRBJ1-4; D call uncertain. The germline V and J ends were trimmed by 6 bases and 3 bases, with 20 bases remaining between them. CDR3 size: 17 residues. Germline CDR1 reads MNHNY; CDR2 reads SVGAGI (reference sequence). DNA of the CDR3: TGTGCCAGCAGAACCCAAAGGGTTGGAAGTCCTAATGAAAAACTGTTTTTT. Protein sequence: CASRTQRVGSPNEKLFF.

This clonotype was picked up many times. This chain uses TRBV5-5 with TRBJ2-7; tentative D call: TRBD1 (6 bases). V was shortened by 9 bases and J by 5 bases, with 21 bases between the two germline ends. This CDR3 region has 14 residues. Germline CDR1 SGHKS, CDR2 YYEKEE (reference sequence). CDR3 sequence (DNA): TGTGCCATACACCCCCCTTCAGGGGCGGACGAGCAGTACGTC. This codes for CAIHPPSGADEQYV.

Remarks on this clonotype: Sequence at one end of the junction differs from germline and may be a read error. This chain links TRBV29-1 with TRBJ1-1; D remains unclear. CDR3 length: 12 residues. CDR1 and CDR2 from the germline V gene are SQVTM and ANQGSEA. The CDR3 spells CGVPSVDGEAFF. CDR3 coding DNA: TGCGGCGTTCCCTCGGTCGACGGAGAAGCTTTCTTT.

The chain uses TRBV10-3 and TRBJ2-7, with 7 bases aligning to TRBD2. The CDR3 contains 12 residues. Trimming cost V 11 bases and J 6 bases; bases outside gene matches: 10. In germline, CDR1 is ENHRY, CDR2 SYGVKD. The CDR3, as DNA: TGTGCCGTACGGGGGGAGCTTGGCGAGCAGTACGTC. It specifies CAVRGELGEQYV.

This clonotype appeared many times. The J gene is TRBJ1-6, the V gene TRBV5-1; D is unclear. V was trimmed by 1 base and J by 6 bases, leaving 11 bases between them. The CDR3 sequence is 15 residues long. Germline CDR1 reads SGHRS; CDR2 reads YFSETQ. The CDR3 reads CASSLKRPSNSPLHF. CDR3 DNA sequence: TGCGCCAGCAGCTTGAAGAGACCTAGTAATTCACCCCTCCACTTT.

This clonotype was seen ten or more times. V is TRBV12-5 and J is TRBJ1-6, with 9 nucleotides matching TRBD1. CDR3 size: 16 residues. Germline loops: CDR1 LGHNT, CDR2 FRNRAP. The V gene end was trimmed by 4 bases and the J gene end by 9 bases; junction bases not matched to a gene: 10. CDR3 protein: CASGSKQGAGSSPLHF. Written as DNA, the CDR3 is TGTGCTAGTGGTTCGAAACAGGGGGCGGGTAGTTCACCCCTCCACTTT.

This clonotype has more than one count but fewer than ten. CDR3 sequence: CSASNPSGGRQETQYF. The CDR3 DNA reads as TGCAGTGCTAGCAATCCTAGCGGCGGACGTCAAGAGACCCAGTACTTC. This sequence joins TRBV20-1 and TRBJ2-5, with 7 positions matching TRBD2. The germline gives CDR1 DFQATT, CDR2 SNEGSKA (reference sequence). The CDR3 spans 16 residues. The junction had 12 bases not matched to a gene; V was cut back by 3 bases and J by 2 bases.

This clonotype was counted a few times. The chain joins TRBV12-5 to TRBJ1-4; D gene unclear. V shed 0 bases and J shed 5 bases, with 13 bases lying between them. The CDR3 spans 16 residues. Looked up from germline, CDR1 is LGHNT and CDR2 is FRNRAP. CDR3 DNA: TGTGCTAGTGGTTTGGTATCCGTTGTGGCAAATGAAAAACTGTTTTTT. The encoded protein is CASGLVSVVANEKLFF. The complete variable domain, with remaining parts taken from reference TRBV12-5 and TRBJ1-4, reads DARVTQTPRHKVTEMGQEVTMRCQPILGHNTVFWYRQTMMQGLELLAYFRNRAPLDDSGMPKDRFSAEMPDATLATLKIQPSEPRDSAVYFCASGLVSVVANEKLFFGSGTQLSVL.

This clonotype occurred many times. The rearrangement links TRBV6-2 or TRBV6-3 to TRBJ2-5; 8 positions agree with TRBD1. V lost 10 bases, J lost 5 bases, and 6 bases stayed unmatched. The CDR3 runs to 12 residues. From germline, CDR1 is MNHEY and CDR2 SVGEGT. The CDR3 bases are TGTGCCACCAAAAGGACAGGGGAGACCCAGTACTTC. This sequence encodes CATKRTGETQYF.

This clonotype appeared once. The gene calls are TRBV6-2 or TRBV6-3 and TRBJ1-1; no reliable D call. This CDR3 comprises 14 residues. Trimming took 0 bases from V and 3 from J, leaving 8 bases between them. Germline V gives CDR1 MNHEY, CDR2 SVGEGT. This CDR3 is CASSYSSPYTEAFF. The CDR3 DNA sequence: TGTGCCAGCAGTTACTCGAGCCCTTACACTGAAGCTTTCTTT.